This T cell receptor beta chain comes out of a study of T cells expressing NK-cell markers (dated by TCRdb to about 2020). About the full investigation: Roughly 8 donors provided sorted CD3+CD56+NKG2C+, CD3+CD56+NKG2C- and CD3+CD56-NKG2C+ T-cell subsets, whose TCR beta-chain repertoires were profiled. Of the eight sequenced donors, seven were found to be HCMV-seropositive and one was found to be HCMV-seronegative. The eight sequenced donors were randomly selected healthy volunteers, three men and five women. Libraries were sequenced as 2 x 150 bp reads on Illumina HiSeq 2000/2500, MiSeq or NextSeq.

To determine HCMV serostatus, a commercial ELISA kit was used to detect HCMV-specific IgG in serum. Ficoll density gradient centrifugation was used to isolate peripheral blood mononuclear cells from blood. The paper's findings and limits, for the study overall: Whether the expanded NKG2C-expressing T cell clones were specific for HCMV antigens remained unclear. In several donors, the dominant CD3+CD56+NKG2C+ clonotypes ranked among the top 10 CD8+ clonotypes, making up roughly 1.0-7.0% of CD8+ T cells. Those dominant clonotypes were again the most abundant among CD3+CD56-NKG2C+ cells in a handful of donors, at about 25-60.1%.

With regard to this clonotype: This receptor's antigen is unknown.

The CDR3 measures 14 amino acids from cysteine to phenylalanine. No DNA sequence was recorded. Looking up the germline V gene (reference sequence) yields CDR1 LNHDA and CDR2 SQIVND. Instrument on record: Illumina HiSeq 2000. TCR beta cDNA libraries were prepared using 5'RACE template switching, which introduced a universal primer site and unique molecular identifiers. Synthesis of cDNA was primed from the TCR beta constant segment and was followed by two consecutive PCR amplification steps. Per the authors' processing: MIGEC was used to demultiplex reads and group reads by UMI, and MiTCR was used to assemble and quantify clonotypes. To exclude erroneous sequences, only TCR cDNA sequences supported by at least two reads were retained. The tcR package was used for downstream repertoire analysis, with clonotypes matched between fractions based on CDR3 nucleotide sequence plus V segment. VDJmatch was used to annotate antigen specificity against VDJdb, with one amino acid substitution in CDR3 allowed. TCRdb reprocessed the reads into one record per CDR3 protein sequence, lacking DNA. The authors' filters were not applied to this entry. The sample table on file contains about 450,000 distinct CDR3 sequences. More than 7% of the sample comes from the top ten.

The sequenced sample was blood T cells: a sorted CD56 or NKG2C T cell subset, CD4+ or CD8+ T cells, or bulk PBMC T cells (not recorded which). The receptor comes from a woman between 18 and 75 years old in good health. The sequence links TRBV19 to TRBJ2-3; the D gene TCRdb calls, TRBD2, cannot be checked with no DNA. The CDR3 loop reads CASRTRADTDTQYF.